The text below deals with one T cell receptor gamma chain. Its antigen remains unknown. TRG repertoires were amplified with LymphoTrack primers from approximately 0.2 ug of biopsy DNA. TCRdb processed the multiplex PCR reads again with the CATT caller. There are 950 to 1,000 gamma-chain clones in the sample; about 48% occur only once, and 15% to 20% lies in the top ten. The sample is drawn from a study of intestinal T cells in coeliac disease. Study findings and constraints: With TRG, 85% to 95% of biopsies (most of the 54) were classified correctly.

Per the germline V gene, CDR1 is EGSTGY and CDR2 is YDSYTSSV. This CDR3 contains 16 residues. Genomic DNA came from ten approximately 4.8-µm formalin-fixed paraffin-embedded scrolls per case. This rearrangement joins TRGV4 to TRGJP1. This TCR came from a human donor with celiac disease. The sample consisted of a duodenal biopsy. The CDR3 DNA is TGTGCACCTGGGATGGAGGAACGGACCACTGGTTGGTTCAAGATATTT. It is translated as CAPGMEERTTGWFKIF.